Listed here are 19 T cell receptor beta chains from one sample, sequenced in a study of T cell repertoires in cytomegalovirus infection. These receptors have no identified antigens. TCRdb re-called the reads through MiXCR, storing one row per CDR3 protein. The sample lists hundreds of thousands of distinct CDR3 sequences; approximately 33% were seen once. Sequencing was performed on cultured CD8+ T cells from PBMCs, taken from culture after CMV antigen stimulation. The receptor set was obtained from a human donor in good health (CMV status not recorded). Some clones in this sample may be carry-over from other donors' samples.

CDR3 in amino acids: CASSKPNPGTIRGNEQFF. The CDR3 coding sequence is TGTGCCAGCAGTAAGCCGAATCCCGGGACTATAAGAGGGAATGAGCAGTTCTTC. The chain joins TRBV6-5 to TRBJ2-1; 7 bases map to TRBD2. The trim removed 5 bases at V and 7 bases at J, leaving 20 bases unmatched. The length of the CDR3 is 18 residues. Looked up from germline, CDR1 is MNHEY and CDR2 is SVGAGI.

The chain recombines TRBV27 with TRBJ2-1; 10 bases line up with TRBD1. Germline V gene lookup returns CDR1 MNHEY and CDR2 SMNVEV (reference sequence). The trim removed 4 bases at V and 8 bases at J, leaving 2 bases unmatched. The length of the CDR3 is 13 residues. DNA for the CDR3: TGTGCCAGCAGTTGGACAGGGGGGTATGAGCAGTTCTTC. Its protein is CASSWTGGYEQFF.

This clonotype was seen repeatedly, ten times or more. The V gene is TRBV7-8, the J gene TRBJ1-2; D remains unclear. V lost 6 bases and J lost 0, with 14 bases in between. CDR3 length: 15 residues. Germline loops: CDR1 SGHVS, CDR2 FQNEAQ. As DNA, the CDR3 is TGTGCCAGCAGGGAGGAAGGCGGAGCTAACTATGGCTACACCTTC. Translating it yields CASREEGGANYGYTF.

This clonotype was observed a handful of times. The J gene is TRBJ2-5, the V gene TRBV11-2, with 7 bases matching TRBD1. Trimming at V came to 0 bases and at J to 3 bases, leaving 7 bases not matched to a gene. This CDR3 region has 16 residues. Germline CDR1 SGHAT, CDR2 FQNNGV. This chain's CDR3 is CASSLDPRQGEETQYF. The CDR3 nucleotides read TGTGCCAGCAGCTTAGACCCCAGGCAGGGGGAAGAGACCCAGTACTTC.

This sequence joins TRBV9 and TRBJ1-2; maybe TRBD1 (5 bases). V shed 0 bases and J shed 10 bases, with 13 bases lying between them. The CDR3 runs to 13 residues. Germline CDR1 is SGDLS and CDR2 is YYNGEE. The CDR3 DNA sequence: TGTGCCAGCAGCGTAGGAGGGGCTAGGGACTACACCTTC. Its protein product is CASSVGGARDYTF.

This clonotype has only a few counts. The chain uses TRBV7-6 and TRBJ2-7; 7 nucleotides align to TRBD2. The CDR3 loop spans 14 amino acids. The germline gives CDR1 SGHVS, CDR2 FNYEAQ. V lost 10 bases, J lost 4 bases, and 13 bases stayed unmatched. The CDR3 loop reads CAIDWGGDMYEQYV. The CDR3 DNA follows: TGTGCCATCGACTGGGGGGGTGACATGTACGAGCAGTACGTC.

Turning to this clonotype: The junction shows a germline mismatch at one end, possibly a read error. This chain joins TRBV7-9 and TRBJ2-7, with unresolved D. The CDR3 has 14 amino acids. Looked up from germline, CDR1 is SEHNR and CDR2 is FQNEAQ (reference sequence). This CDR3 is CASTESETLYQQYF. The CDR3 DNA follows: TGTGCCAGCACCGAATCTGAGACACTCTACCAGCAGTACTTC.

In the case of this clonotype: The junction departs from the called germline gene at one end, perhaps through a read error. V usage is TRBV7-9 and J usage is TRBJ1-1; TRBD1 is a possible D gene (5 bases). The CDR3 covers 14 residues. The germline CDR1 and CDR2 sequences are SEHNR and FQNEAQ (reference sequence). CDR3 sequence (DNA): TGTACCAGCAGCCAAACAGGCCCGAACACTGAAGCTTTCTTT. Residues: CTSSQTGPNTEAFF.

This clonotype was detected only a few times. The chain recombines TRBV19 with TRBJ1-1; TRBD1 agrees at 8 bases. V shed 6 bases and J 11 bases; nucleotides not matched to a gene: 11. This CDR3 region has 13 residues. CDR1 and CDR2 (germline): LNHDA, SQIVND (reference sequence). CDR3 protein: CASRNRDRGGAFF. DNA for the CDR3: TGTGCCAGTAGAAATCGTGACAGGGGCGGTGCTTTCTTT.

This clonotype was seen a few times. This chain uses TRBV7-8 with TRBJ1-6, with D unclear. CDR3 length equals 14 residues. The germline CDR1 and CDR2 sequences are SGHVS and FQNEAQ. V was pared by 5 bases and J by 8 bases, with 13 bases between. CDR3 sequence reads: CASSREVGDSPLHF. The DNA for the CDR3 is TGTGCCAGCAGCCGCGAAGTTGGGGATTCACCCCTCCACTTT.

This clonotype has a count of ten or more. The V gene is TRBV7-9, the J gene TRBJ2-1; D possibly matches TRBD1 or TRBD2 (5 bases each). Germline CDR1 SEHNR, CDR2 FQNEAQ (reference sequence). The V end lost 3 bases, the J end lost 6 bases, and 9 bases lay between the germline ends. The CDR3 totals 13 residues. CDR3 nucleotide sequence: TGTGCCAGCAGCTTCACAGGAGGCAATGAGCAGTTCTTC. This translates into CASSFTGGNEQFF.

The chain recombines TRBV6-1 with TRBJ2-1; no reliable D call. The V gene's germline CDR1 is MNHNS and CDR2 SASEGT. The CDR3 is made up of 9 amino acids. The ends were cut back, 8 bases at V and 9 bases at J, with 5 bases in the middle. DNA for the CDR3: TGTGCCAGCGGTAGTGAGCAGTTCTTC. Residues: CASGSEQFF.

This clonotype has just a few counts. The genes are TRBV7-9 and TRBJ2-7, with TRBD1 matching over 7 bases. The CDR3 is 12 amino acids. V lost 5 bases, J lost 6 bases, and 4 bases stayed unmatched. Germline values: CDR1 SEHNR, CDR2 FQNEAQ (reference sequence). The CDR3 nucleotides read TGTGCCAGCAGCGGACAGGAGCCCGAGCAGTACGTC. Its translation is CASSGQEPEQYV.

This clonotype was counted many times. V is TRBV7-6 and J is TRBJ1-2; the D gene is possibly TRBD1 (6 bases). V lost 5 bases to trimming and J lost 3 bases, with 16 bases between them. The germline CDR1 and CDR2 sequences are SGHVS and FNYEAQ. The CDR3 has 15 residues. CDR3 amino acids: CASSARRGLDYGYTF. CDR3 nucleotides: TGTGCCAGCAGCGCCCGTCGGGGGCTAGACTATGGCTACACCTTC.

The chain carries TRBV7-9 and TRBJ1-4, with 8 bases identical to TRBD1. This CDR3 has 16 residues. V trimming: 5 bases; J trimming: 5 bases; junction bases outside the gene matches: 10. Per the germline V gene, CDR1 is SEHNR and CDR2 is FQNEAQ (reference sequence). The CDR3 DNA reads as TGTGCCAGCAGCCATAGTGGGGGACAGGAGAATGAAAAACTGTTTTTT. This sequence encodes CASSHSGGQENEKLFF.

Only a few counts were recorded for this clonotype. The chain recombines TRBV7-6 with TRBJ2-2, with TRBD2 as a possible D gene (6 bases). V was pared by 5 bases and J by 6 bases, with 19 bases between. CDR3 length equals 16 residues. Per the germline V gene, CDR1 is SGHVS and CDR2 is FNYEAQ. CDR3 sequence (DNA): TGTGCCAGCAGCACTTGGGCGGAGGGAGGACCCGGGGAGCTGTTTTTT. Amino acids: CASSTWAEGGPGELFF.

In this sample, this clonotype turned up a few times. This chain's CDR3 is CASRDSFNSPLHF. DNA for the CDR3: TGTGCCAGCAGGGACAGCTTTAATTCACCCCTCCACTTT. The gene calls are TRBV2 and TRBJ1-6; the D gene is possibly TRBD1 (6 bases). The V end lost 6 bases, the J end lost 6 bases, and 9 bases lay between the germline ends. This CDR3 has 13 amino acids. Germline CDR1 reads SNHLY; CDR2 reads FYNNEI.

This clonotype was counted between two and nine times. CDR3 in amino acids: CASSFGTAETQYF. The CDR3 region has the DNA TGTGCCAGCAGCTTTGGGACTGCGGAGACCCAGTACTTC. This chain joins TRBV5-6 and TRBJ2-5; TRBD2 might be the D (6 bases). Trimming stripped 2 bases from V and 5 bases from J, with 10 bases between. The CDR3 is made up of 13 amino acids. From germline, CDR1 is SGHDT and CDR2 YYEEEE.

In regard to this clonotype: A much larger clone differs from this one at a single base, so this may be a read error. The J gene is TRBJ2-6, the V gene TRBV7-3, with 8 bases that match TRBD1. This CDR3 has 17 residues. Germline-derived CDR1 and CDR2 are SGHTA and FQGTGA. The CDR3 is CVSSSTGQASGANVLTF. CDR3 coding DNA: TGTGTCAGCAGCTCCACGGGACAGGCCTCTGGGGCCAACGTCCTGACTTTC.